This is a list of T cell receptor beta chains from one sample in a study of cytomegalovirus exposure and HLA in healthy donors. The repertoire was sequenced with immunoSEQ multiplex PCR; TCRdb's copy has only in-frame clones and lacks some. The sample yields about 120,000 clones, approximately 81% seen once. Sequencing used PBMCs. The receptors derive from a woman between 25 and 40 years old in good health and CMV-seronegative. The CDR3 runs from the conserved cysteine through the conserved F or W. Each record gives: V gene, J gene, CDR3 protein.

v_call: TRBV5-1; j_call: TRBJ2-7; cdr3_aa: CASSFLLDGPSYEQYF
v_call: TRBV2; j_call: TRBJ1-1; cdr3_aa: CASSEGGTGVGTEAFF
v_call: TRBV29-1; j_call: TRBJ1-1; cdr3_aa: CSVRQGRNAEAFF
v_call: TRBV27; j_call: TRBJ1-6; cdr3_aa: CASSLSGTDNSPLHF
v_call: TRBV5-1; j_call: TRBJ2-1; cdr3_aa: CASRSGGAGYEQFF
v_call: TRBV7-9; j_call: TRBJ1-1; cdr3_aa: CASSLRDRDTEAFF
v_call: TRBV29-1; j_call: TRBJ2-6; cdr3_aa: CSVVDFSGANVLTF
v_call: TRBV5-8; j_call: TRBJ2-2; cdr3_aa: CASSLVRANTGELFF
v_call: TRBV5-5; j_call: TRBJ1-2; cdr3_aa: CASSLGGTGRGYTF
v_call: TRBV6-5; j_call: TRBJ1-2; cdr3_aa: CASSQQPNYGYTF
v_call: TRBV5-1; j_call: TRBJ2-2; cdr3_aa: CASSFSGAGTGELFF
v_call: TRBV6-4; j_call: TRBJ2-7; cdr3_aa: CASSETRASGAYEQYF
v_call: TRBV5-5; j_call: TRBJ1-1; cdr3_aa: CASSFRISTGPEAFF
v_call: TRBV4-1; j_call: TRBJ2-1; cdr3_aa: CASSQEQGSGSLNEQFF
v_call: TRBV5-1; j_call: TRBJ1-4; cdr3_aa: CASSLEAGLNEKLFF
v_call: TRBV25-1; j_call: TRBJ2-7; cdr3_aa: CASRGQAVRSEQYF
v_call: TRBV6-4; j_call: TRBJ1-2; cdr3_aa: CASSATGRGGYTF
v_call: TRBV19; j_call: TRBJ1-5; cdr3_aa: CASSINRDNQPQHF
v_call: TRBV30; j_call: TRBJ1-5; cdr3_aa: CAWRQGNQPQHF
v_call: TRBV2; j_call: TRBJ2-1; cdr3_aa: CATKTGQGAGSSYNEQFF
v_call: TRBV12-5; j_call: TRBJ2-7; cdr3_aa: CASGLGTGGYEQYF
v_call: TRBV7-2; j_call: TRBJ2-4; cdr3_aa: CASSLGSGKDAKNIQYF
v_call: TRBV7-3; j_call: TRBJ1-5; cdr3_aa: CASSLGGSPNQPQHF
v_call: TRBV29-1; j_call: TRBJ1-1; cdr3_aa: CSVERSNTEAFF
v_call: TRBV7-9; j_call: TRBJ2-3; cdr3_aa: CASRDWNTDTQYF
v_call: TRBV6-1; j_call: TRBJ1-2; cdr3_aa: CASRRGSNIYGYTF
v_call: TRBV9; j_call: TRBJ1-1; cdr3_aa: CASSVGVGSEAFF
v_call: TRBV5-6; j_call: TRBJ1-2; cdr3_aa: CASSVGTGGGVYYGYTF
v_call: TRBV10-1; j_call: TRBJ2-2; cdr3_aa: CASRRLPNTGELFF
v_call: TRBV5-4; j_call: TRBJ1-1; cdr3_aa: CASSRDRENTEAFF
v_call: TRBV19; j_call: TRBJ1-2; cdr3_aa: CASSGGTINYGYTF
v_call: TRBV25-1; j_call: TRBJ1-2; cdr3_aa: CASSDRGGYTF
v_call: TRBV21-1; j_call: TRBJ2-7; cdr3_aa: CASSKESGQGASYEQYF
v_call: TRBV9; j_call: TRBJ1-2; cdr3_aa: CASSLTGAGYTF
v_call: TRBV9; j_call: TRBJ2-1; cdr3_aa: CASSVATLGGGYNEQFF
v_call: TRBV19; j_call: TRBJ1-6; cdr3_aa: CASYGTGHNSPLHF
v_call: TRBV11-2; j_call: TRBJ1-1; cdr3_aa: CASSPGGGQLNTEAFF
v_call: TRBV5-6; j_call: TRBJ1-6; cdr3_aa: CASSSGGASSYNSPLHF
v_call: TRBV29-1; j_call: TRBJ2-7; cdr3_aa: CSVCGQGNRSYEQYF
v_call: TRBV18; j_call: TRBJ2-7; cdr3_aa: CASSNRSGGSSEQYF
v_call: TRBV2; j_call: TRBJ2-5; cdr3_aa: CASGGPAGAQFVGETQYF
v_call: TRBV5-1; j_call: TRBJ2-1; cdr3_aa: CASITSGGNEQFF